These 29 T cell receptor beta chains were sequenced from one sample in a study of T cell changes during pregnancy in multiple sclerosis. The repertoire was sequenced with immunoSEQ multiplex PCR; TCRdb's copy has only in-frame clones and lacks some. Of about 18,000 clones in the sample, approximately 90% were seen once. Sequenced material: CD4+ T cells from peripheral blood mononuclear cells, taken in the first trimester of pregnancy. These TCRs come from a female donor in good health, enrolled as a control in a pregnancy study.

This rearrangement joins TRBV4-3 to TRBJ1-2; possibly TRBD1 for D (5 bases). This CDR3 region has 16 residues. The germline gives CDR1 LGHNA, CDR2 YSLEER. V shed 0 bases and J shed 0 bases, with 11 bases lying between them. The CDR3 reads CASSQERGLANYGYTF. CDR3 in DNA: TGCGCCAGCAGCCAAGAGAGGGGACTAGCTAACTATGGCTACACCTTC.

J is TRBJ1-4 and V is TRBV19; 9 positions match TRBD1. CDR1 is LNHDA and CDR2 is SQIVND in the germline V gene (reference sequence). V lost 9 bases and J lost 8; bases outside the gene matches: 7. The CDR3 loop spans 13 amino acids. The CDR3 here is CASIQGAGEKLFF. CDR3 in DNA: TGTGCCAGCATACAGGGGGCTGGAGAAAAACTGTTTTTT.

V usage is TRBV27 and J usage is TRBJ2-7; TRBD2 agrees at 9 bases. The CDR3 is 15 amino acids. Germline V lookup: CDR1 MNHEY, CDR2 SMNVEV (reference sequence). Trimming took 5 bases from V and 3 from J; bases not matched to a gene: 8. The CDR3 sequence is CASSRKGLAIYEQYF. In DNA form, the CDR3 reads TGTGCCAGCAGTCGGAAGGGACTAGCTATCTACGAGCAGTACTTC.

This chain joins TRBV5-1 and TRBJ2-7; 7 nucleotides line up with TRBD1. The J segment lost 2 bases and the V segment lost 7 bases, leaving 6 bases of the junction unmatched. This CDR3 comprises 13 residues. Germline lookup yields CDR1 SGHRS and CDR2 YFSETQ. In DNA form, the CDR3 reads TGCGCCAGCGGAGTGGACAGGACCTACGAGCAGTACTTC. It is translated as CASGVDRTYEQYF.

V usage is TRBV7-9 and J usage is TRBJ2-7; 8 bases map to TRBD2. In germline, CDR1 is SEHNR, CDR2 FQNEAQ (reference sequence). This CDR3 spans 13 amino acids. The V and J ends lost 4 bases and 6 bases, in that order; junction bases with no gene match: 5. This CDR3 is CASSSGTSIEQYF. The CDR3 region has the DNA TGTGCCAGCAGCTCCGGGACTAGTATCGAGCAGTACTTC.

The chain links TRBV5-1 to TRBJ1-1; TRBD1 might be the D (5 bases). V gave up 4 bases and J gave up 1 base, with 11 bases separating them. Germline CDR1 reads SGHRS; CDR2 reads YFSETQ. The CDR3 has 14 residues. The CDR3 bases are TGCGCCAGCAGCCCGCTTAGGGGGAACACTGAAGCTTTCTTT. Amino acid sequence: CASSPLRGNTEAFF.

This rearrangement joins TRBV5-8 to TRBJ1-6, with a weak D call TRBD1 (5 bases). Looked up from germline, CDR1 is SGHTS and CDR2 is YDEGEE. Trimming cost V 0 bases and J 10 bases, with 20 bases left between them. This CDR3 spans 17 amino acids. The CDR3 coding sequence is TGTGCCAGCAGCTTGGCCTCGGGGCAGGGAGGTGCGTCACCCCTCCACTTT. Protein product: CASSLASGQGGASPLHF.

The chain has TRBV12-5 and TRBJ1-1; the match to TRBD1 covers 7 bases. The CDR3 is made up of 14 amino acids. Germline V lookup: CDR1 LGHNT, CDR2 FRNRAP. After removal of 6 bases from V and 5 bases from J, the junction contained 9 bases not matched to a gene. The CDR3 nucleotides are TGTGCTAGTGGCCGCACGACAGGGACGACTGAAGCTTTCTTT. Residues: CASGRTTGTTEAFF.

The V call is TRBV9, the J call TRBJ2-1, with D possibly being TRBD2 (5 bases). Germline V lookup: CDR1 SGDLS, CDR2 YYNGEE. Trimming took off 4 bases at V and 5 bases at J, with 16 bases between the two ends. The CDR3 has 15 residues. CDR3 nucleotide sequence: TGTGCCAGCAGCTCCCGCTCTAGCCTTAACAATGAGCAGTTCTTC. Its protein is CASSSRSSLNNEQFF.

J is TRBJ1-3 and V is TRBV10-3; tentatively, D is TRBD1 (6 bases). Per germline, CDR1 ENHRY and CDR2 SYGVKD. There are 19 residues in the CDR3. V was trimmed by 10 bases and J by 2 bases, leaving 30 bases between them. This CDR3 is CATKQNRDIQDKPGNTIYF. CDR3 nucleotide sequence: TGTGCCACCAAACAGAACCGGGACATTCAAGATAAACCTGGAAACACCATATATTTT.

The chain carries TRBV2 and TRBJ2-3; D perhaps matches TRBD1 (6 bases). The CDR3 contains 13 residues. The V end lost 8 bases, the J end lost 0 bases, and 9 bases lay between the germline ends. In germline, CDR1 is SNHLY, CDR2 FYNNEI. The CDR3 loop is CASRTDSTDTQYF. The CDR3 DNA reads TGTGCCAGCCGGACAGATAGCACAGATACGCAGTATTTT.

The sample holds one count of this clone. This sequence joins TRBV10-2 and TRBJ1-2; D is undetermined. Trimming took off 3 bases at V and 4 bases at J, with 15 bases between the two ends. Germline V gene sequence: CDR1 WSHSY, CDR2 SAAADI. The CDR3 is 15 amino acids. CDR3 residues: CASSDPVRNLYGYTF. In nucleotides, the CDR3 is TGCGCCAGCAGTGACCCGGTCAGGAACCTCTATGGCTACACCTTC.

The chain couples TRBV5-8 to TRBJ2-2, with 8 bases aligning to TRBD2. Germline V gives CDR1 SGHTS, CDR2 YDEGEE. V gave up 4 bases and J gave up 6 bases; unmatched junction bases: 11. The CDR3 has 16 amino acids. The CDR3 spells CASSPPLAGGAGELFF. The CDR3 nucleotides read TGTGCCAGCAGCCCACCCCTAGCGGGTGGGGCCGGGGAGCTGTTTTTT.

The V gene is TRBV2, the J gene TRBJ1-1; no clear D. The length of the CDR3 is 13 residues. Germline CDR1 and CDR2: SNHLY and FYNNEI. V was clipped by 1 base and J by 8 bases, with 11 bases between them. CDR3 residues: CASSEGTVFEAFF. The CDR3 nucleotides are TGTGCCAGCAGTGAAGGGACTGTTTTCGAAGCTTTCTTT.

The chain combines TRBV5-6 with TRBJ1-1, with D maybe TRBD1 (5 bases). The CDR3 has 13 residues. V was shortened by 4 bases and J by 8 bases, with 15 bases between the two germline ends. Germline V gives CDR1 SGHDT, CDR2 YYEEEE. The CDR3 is CASSRIRVSEAFF. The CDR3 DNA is TGTGCCAGCAGCCGAATCAGGGTCTCGGAAGCTTTCTTT. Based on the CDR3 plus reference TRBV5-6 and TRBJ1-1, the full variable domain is DAGVTQSPTHLIKTRGQQVTLRCSPKSGHDTVSWYQQALGQGPQFIFQYYEEEERQRGNFPDRFSGHQFPNYSSELNVNALLLGDSALYLCASSRIRVSEAFFGQGTRLTVV.

CDR3 amino acids: CASNDRGLFGYTF. In DNA, the CDR3 is TGTGCCAGCAACGACAGGGGCCTGTTTGGCTACACCTTC. The chain has TRBV6-1 and TRBJ1-2; 8 bases map to TRBD1. The CDR3 runs to 13 residues. In germline, CDR1 is MNHNS, CDR2 SASEGT. The junction had 8 bases not matched to a gene; V was cut back by 7 bases and J by 7 bases.

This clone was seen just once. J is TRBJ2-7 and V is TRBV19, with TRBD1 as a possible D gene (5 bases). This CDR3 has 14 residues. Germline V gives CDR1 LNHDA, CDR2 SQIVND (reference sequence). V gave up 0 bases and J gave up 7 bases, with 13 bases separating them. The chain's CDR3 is CASSIDAAGWEQYF. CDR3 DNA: TGTGCCAGTAGTATAGATGCGGCAGGGTGGGAGCAGTACTTC.

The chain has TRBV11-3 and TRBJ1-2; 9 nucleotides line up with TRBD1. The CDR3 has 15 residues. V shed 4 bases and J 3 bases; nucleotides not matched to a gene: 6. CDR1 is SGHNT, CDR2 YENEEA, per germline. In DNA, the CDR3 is TGTGCCAGCAGCTCCTTCCGGACAGGGGACTATGGCTACACCTTC. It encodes CASSSFRTGDYGYTF.

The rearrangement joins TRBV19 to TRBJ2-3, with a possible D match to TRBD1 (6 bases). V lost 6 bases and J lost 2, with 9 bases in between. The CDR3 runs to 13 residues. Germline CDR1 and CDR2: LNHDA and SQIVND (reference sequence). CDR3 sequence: CASSGQLTDTQYF. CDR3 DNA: TGTGCCAGTAGCGGACAGCTCACAGATACGCAGTATTTT.

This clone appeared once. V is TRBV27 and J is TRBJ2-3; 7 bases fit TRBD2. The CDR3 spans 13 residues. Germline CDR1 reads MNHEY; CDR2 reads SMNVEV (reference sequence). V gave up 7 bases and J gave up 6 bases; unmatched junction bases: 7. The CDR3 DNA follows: TGTGCCAGCAATAGAAGTAGCGGGGATACGCAGTATTTT. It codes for CASNRSSGDTQYF.

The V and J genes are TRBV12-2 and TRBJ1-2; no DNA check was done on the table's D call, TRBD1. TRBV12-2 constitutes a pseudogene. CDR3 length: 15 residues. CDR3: CASRLVSDSNYGYTF. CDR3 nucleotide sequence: TGTGCAAGTCGCCTCGTCTCGGACAGTAACTATGGCTACACCTTC.

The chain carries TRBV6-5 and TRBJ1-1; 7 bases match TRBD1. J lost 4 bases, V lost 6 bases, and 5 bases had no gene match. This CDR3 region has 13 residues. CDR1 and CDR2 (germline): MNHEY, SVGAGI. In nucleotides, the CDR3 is TGTGCCAGCAGGGGACAGTTGGTCACTGAAGCTTTCTTT. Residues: CASRGQLVTEAFF.

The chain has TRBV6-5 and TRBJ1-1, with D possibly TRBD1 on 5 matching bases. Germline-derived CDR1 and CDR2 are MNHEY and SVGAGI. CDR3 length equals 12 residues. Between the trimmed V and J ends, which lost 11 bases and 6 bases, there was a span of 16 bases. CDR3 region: CACAGNGPEAFF. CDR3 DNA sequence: TGTGCCTGTGCAGGGAACGGCCCTGAAGCTTTCTTT.

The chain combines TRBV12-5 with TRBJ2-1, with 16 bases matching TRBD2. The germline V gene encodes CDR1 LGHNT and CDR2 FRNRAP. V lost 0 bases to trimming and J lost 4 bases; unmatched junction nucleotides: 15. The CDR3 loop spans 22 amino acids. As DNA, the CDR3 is TGTGCTAGTGGTTTGGTTCTCCCATCGGGACTAGCGGGAGGGCCGTCGTACAATGAGCAGTTCTTC. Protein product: CASGLVLPSGLAGGPSYNEQFF. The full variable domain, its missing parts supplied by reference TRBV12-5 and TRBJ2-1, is DARVTQTPRHKVTEMGQEVTMRCQPILGHNTVFWYRQTMMQGLELLAYFRNRAPLDDSGMPKDRFSAEMPDATLATLKIQPSEPRDSAVYFCASGLVLPSGLAGGPSYNEQFFGPGTRLTVL.

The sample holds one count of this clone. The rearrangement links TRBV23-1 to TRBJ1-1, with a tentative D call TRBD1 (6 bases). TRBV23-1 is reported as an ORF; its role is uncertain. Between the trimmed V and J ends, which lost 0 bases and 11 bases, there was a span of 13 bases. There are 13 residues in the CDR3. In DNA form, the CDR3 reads TGCGCCAGCAGTCAATCGAGGGGGGGCTGGGCTTTCTTT. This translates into CASSQSRGGWAFF.

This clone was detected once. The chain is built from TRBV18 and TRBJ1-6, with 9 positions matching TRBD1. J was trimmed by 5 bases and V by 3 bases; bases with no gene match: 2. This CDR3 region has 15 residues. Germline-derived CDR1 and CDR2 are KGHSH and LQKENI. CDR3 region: CASSPRTGDNSPLHF. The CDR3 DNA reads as TGTGCCAGCTCACCCCGGACAGGGGATAATTCACCCCTCCACTTT.

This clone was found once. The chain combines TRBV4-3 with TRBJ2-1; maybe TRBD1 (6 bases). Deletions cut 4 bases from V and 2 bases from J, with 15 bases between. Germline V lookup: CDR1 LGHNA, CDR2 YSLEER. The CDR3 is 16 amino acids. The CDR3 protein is CASSLDLQGPYNEQFF. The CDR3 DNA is TGCGCCAGCAGCCTTGACCTTCAGGGGCCCTACAATGAGCAGTTCTTC.

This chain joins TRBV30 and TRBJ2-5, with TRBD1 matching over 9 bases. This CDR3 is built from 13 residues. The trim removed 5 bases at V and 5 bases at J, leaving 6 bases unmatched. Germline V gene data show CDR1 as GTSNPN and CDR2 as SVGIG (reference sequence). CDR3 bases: TGTGCCTGGCTACAGGGGGCAGGGGAGACCCAGTACTTC. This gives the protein CAWLQGAGETQYF.

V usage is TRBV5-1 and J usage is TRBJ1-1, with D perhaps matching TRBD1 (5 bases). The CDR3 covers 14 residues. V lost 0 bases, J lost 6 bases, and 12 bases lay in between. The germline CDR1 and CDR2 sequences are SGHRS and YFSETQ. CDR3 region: CASSLGQGAAEAFF. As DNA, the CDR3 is TGCGCCAGCAGCTTGGGGCAGGGCGCCGCTGAAGCTTTCTTT.